This T cell receptor beta chain was obtained from a study of regulatory T cells. Notes on the study in general: In CD3G-deficient patients, conventional CD4+ T cells were enriched for hydrophobic CDR3 residues at positions 6 and 7. Skewed V and J usage and few unique V-J pairs marked patient repertoires, most in Tregs.

V lost 4 bases and J lost 5, with 14 bases in between. The V gene's germline CDR1 is SGHRS and CDR2 YFSETQ. This CDR3 spans 14 amino acids. A couple of CD3G-deficient patients had more severe autoimmunity; all had some. Amplification used 52 TRBV primers and 13 TRBJ primers. Produced via immunoSEQ multiplex PCR; TCRdb's table is partial and in-frame only. The table shows some 31,000 clones, with roughly 92% occurring only once. In regard to this clone: Its antigen is still unknown.

The sequence derives from a child between 2 and 9 years old with CD3G deficiency. The gene calls are TRBV5-1 and TRBJ2-3; D is uncertain. Sequencing was performed on conventional CD4+ T cells sorted from blood. CDR3 loop: CASSHDDLKDTQYF. CDR3 coding DNA: TGCGCCAGCAGCCACGACGACTTGAAAGATACGCAGTATTTT.